One sample yielded the 19 T cell receptor beta chains listed below, sequenced in a study of T cells in Graves' hyperthyroidism and ophthalmopathy. Researchers amplified the TCR beta CDR3 regions from RNA transcripts. HTBI primers were used for first-round RT-PCR of the TCR CDR3. TCRdb passed the multiplex PCR reads through MiXCR, listing each CDR3 protein once. The data show about 700,000 distinct CDR3 sequences, with around 15% seen just once and about a tenth held by the top ten. Sample: blood. The source of these receptors is a woman younger than 35 with Graves' hyperthyroidism.

This clonotype has a count of ten or more. The chain links TRBV7-8 to TRBJ1-1; D is perhaps TRBD1 (5 bases). The CDR3 runs 14 residues. Germline V lookup: CDR1 SGHVS, CDR2 FQNEAQ. V was pared by 5 bases and J by 8 bases, with 18 bases between. The CDR3: CASSPGHGTQEAFF. The CDR3 nucleotides read TGTGCCAGCAGCCCCGGACATGGGACGCAAGAAGCTTTCTTT.

This clonotype appeared a few times. The V and J genes are TRBV6-1 and TRBJ2-7; TRBD1 might be the D (6 bases). CDR1 and CDR2 (germline): MNHNS, SASEGT. The germline V and J ends were trimmed by 7 bases and 6 bases, with 13 bases remaining between them. This CDR3 has 12 residues. CDR3 DNA sequence: TGTGCCAGCAATAGGGGGTCTCGCGAGCAGTACTTC. The encoded protein is CASNRGSREQYF.

The CDR3 coding sequence is TGTGCCAGCGGCCTCTCGAAAGCAGTAGACAATGAGCAGTTCTTC. Its translation: CASGLSKAVDNEQFF. The chain joins TRBV6-2 or TRBV6-3 to TRBJ2-1; no firm D call. The CDR3 totals 15 residues. Germline assignment: CDR1 MNHEY and CDR2 SVGEGT. V lost 8 bases and J 5 bases, leaving 19 bases between the germline ends.

This clonotype was seen ten or more times. The V gene is TRBV2, the J gene TRBJ1-2, with D possibly being TRBD1 (5 bases). The CDR3 loop spans 13 amino acids. Between the trimmed V and J ends, which lost 6 bases and 8 bases, there was a span of 16 bases. Germline V gene lookup returns CDR1 SNHLY and CDR2 FYNNEI. CDR3 sequence: CASRFRGTGGYTF. CDR3 nucleotide sequence: TGTGCCAGCAGATTCCGGGGGACGGGAGGCTACACCTTC. Filled out from reference TRBV2 and TRBJ1-2, the complete variable domain reads EPEVTQTPSHQVTQMGQEVILRCVPISNHLYFYWYRQILGQKVEFLVSFYNNEISEKSEIFDDQFSVERPDGSNFTLKIRSTKLEDSAMYFCASRFRGTGGYTFGSGTRLTVV.

V usage is TRBV19 and J usage is TRBJ1-3, with TRBD1 matching 7 bases. V dropped 6 bases and J dropped 9; count of bases not matched to a gene: 14. Germline V gene lookup returns CDR1 LNHDA and CDR2 SQIVND (reference sequence). The CDR3 is made up of 15 amino acids. In nucleotides, the CDR3 is TGTGCCAGTAGAAATCTTGAACAGGGGTATTCCACCATATATTTT. It specifies CASRNLEQGYSTIYF.

This chain connects TRBV15 to TRBJ2-5, with 9 bases matching TRBD2. After removal of 3 bases from V and 4 bases from J, the junction contained 18 bases not matched to a gene. The V gene's germline CDR1 is LNHNV and CDR2 YYDKDF (reference sequence). The CDR3 is 19 amino acids. CDR3 sequence reads: CATSREGLLAGEDGETQYF. The DNA for the CDR3 is TGTGCCACCAGCAGGGAGGGATTATTAGCGGGAGAAGATGGAGAGACCCAGTACTTC.

The rearrangement joins TRBV30 to TRBJ2-7; D possibly corresponds to TRBD2 (6 bases). Germline CDR1 is GTSNPN and CDR2 is SVGIG (reference sequence). This CDR3 is 16 amino acids long. V was shortened by 2 bases and J by 4 bases, with 21 bases between the two germline ends. The CDR3, as DNA: TGTGCCTGGAGTCCCTTACTAGCCCCAAGCCCATACGAGCAGTACTTC. This codes for CAWSPLLAPSPYEQYF.

This clonotype has only a few counts. The V and J genes are TRBV18 and TRBJ1-2; D remains unclear. V lost 3 bases and J lost 1, with 12 bases in between. CDR3 length: 15 residues. Germline V gives CDR1 KGHSH, CDR2 LQKENI. The CDR3 bases are TGTGCCAGCTCACCTCAGGACGGAATTAACTATGGCTACACCTTC. Translating gives CASSPQDGINYGYTF.

The table lists this clonotype with a few counts. V gene TRBV19 combines with J gene TRBJ2-2; the match to TRBD2 covers 9 bases. CDR1 LNHDA and CDR2 SQIVND come from the germline V gene (reference sequence). The CDR3 extends over 18 amino acids. Trimming removed 6 bases from V and 5 bases from J; junction bases left unmatched: 16. The CDR3 sequence: CASRRGPPGLAPTGELFF. CDR3 DNA: TGTGCCAGTAGAAGGGGGCCTCCGGGACTAGCTCCGACCGGGGAGCTGTTTTTT.

The V and J genes are TRBV5-1 and TRBJ2-1; 10 bases map to TRBD2. V lost 0 bases to trimming and J lost 8 bases; unmatched junction nucleotides: 5. Looked up from germline, CDR1 is SGHRS and CDR2 is YFSETQ. The CDR3 consists of 15 residues. The CDR3 is CASSLEREGTDEQFF. CDR3 bases: TGCGCCAGCAGCTTGGAGCGGGAGGGTACGGATGAGCAGTTCTTC.

This clonotype was found many times. The chain is built from TRBV7-9 and TRBJ2-1; unclear D gene. Per the germline V gene, CDR1 is SEHNR and CDR2 is FQNEAQ (reference sequence). V dropped 5 bases and J dropped 9 bases, with 17 bases sitting between them. The CDR3 has 14 residues. DNA of the CDR3: TGTGCCAGCAGCCCCGCGCTAGGGTTCGGTGAGCAGTTCTTC. Translation gives CASSPALGFGEQFF.

At least ten counts were recorded for this clonotype. A read error may account for a junction end that differs from germline. V usage is TRBV4-1 and J usage is TRBJ1-2; 7 bases map to TRBD1. CDR1 and CDR2 from the germline V gene are MGHRA and YSYEKL. This CDR3 spans 13 amino acids. This CDR3 is CASSQQGNYGYTF. The CDR3 DNA follows: TGTGCCAGCAGCCAACAGGGGAACTATGGCTACACCTTC.

This clonotype was recorded at least ten times. The chain uses TRBV3-1 and TRBJ2-3, with TRBD2 matching over 8 bases. The V segment lost 2 bases and the J segment 6 bases; nucleotides outside the gene matches: 4. CDR1 and CDR2 (germline): LGHDT, YNNKEL (reference sequence). This CDR3 contains 14 residues. Written as DNA, the CDR3 is TGTGCCAGCAGCCAAAGCGGGAGAGGGGATACGCAGTATTTT. Translated, it gives CASSQSGRGDTQYF.

The chain joins TRBV10-1 to TRBJ1-1; 9 nucleotides agree with TRBD1. The CDR3 covers 18 residues. The J segment lost 2 bases and the V segment lost 6 bases, leaving 16 bases of the junction unmatched. The germline gives CDR1 WNHNN, CDR2 SYGVQD (reference sequence). The CDR3 reads CASRERDRVDGQNTEAFF. The CDR3 region has the DNA TGCGCCAGCAGGGAGAGGGACAGGGTGGATGGACAAAACACTGAAGCTTTCTTT.

This clonotype has more than one count but fewer than ten. At one of its ends the junction is not consistent with the germline gene, which may arise from a read error. The chain carries TRBV6-2 or TRBV6-3 and TRBJ1-2; 11 bases match TRBD1. This CDR3 is built from 15 residues. The V gene's germline CDR1 is MNHEY and CDR2 SVGEGT. CDR3 bases: TGTGCCATCAGTGGAACCGGGACAGGGGGAAATGGCTACACCTTC. Amino acid sequence: CAISGTGTGGNGYTF.

V is TRBV7-9 and J is TRBJ1-3; D not certain. Trimming removed 2 bases from V and 3 bases from J, with 5 bases in between. This CDR3 region has 13 residues. Germline CDR1 is SEHNR and CDR2 is FQNEAQ (reference sequence). Written as DNA, the CDR3 is TGTGCCAGCAGCTTAATCTTTGGAAACACCATATATTTT. It is translated as CASSLIFGNTIYF.

This chain connects TRBV5-6 to TRBJ2-3, with D tentatively TRBD1 or TRBD2 (5 bases each). V dropped 2 bases and J dropped 1 base, with 14 bases sitting between them. CDR1 is SGHDT and CDR2 is YYEEEE in the germline V gene. The CDR3 spans 16 residues. CDR3 in amino acids: CASSFARARGTDTQYF. CDR3 bases: TGTGCCAGCAGCTTTGCGCGGGCCAGGGGCACAGATACGCAGTATTTT.

The chain recombines TRBV2 with TRBJ2-7, with 10 bases identical to TRBD1. Germline lookup yields CDR1 SNHLY and CDR2 FYNNEI. This CDR3 is 15 amino acids long. V lost 7 bases and J lost 4; bases outside the gene matches: 10. The CDR3 coding sequence is TGTGCCAGCAATCCGGGACAGGGGCCCCTGTACGAGCAGTACTTC. This sequence encodes CASNPGQGPLYEQYF.

This clonotype was recorded only once. The gene calls are TRBV19 and TRBJ1-2; D remains unclear. Trimming left V 0 bases short and J 3 bases short, with 11 bases between. This CDR3 has 15 amino acids. Germline CDR1 is LNHDA and CDR2 is SQIVND (reference sequence). The CDR3 here is CASSIDPDGDYGYTF. As DNA, the CDR3 is TGTGCCAGTAGTATAGATCCGGACGGGGACTATGGCTACACCTTC.